Below, 4 T cell receptor beta chains from the same sample are listed, as sequenced in a study of OX40 agonist ivuxolimab in advanced cancers. TCRdb keeps only in-frame clones here, not all; method: immunoSEQ multiplex PCR. The table lists fewer than 25,000 clones, roughly 84% of them singletons. The source was CD4+ or CD8+ T cells sorted from blood, collected in a trial of the OX40 agonist ivuxolimab. These receptors came from an adult with an advanced solid tumor such as melanoma, head and neck, liver or kidney cancer.

This chain uses TRBV5-4 with TRBJ1-2, with D possibly matching TRBD1 (5 bases). Germline CDR1 SGHNT, CDR2 YYREEE (reference sequence). The CDR3 runs to 14 residues. V lost 2 bases and J lost 3, with 11 bases in between. The CDR3 coding sequence is TGTGCCAGCAGCTTTCGCCAGGGAGACTATGGCTACACCTTC. It yields the protein CASSFRQGDYGYTF.

The chain joins TRBV5-4 to TRBJ1-3, with unresolved D. This CDR3 region has 15 residues. Trimming stripped 0 bases from V and 0 bases from J, with 7 bases between. Germline V CDR1 and CDR2: SGHNT, YYREEE (reference sequence). The CDR3 nucleotides read TGTGCCAGCAGCTTGGGGGCCAGCTCTGGAAACACCATATATTTT. This sequence encodes CASSLGASSGNTIYF.

This rearrangement joins TRBV4-1 to TRBJ2-2; D gene unclear. The CDR3 covers 13 residues. Germline V CDR1 and CDR2: MGHRA, YSYEKL. Trimming left V 4 bases short and J 7 bases short, with 10 bases between. The CDR3 region is CASSPPVSGELFF. CDR3 bases: TGCGCCAGCAGCCCCCCGGTCAGCGGGGAGCTGTTTTTT.

This sequence joins TRBV28 and TRBJ1-5; the D gene is possibly TRBD1 (6 bases). Germline lookup yields CDR1 MDHEN and CDR2 SYDVKM. This CDR3 spans 14 amino acids. Trimming cost V 3 bases and J 7 bases, with 13 bases left between them. CDR3 amino acids: CASSLLGGGQPQHF. The CDR3 DNA follows: TGTGCCAGCAGTTTGTTGGGGGGCGGGCAGCCCCAGCATTTT.